Listed here are 14 T cell receptor beta chains from one sample, sequenced in a study of shared clonotypes between healthy human individuals. TCRdb keeps only in-frame clones here, not all; method: immunoSEQ multiplex PCR. The sample has about 2 million clones; 85% to 95% are singletons. Input material: naive CD4+ T cells sorted from blood. The subset: CD45RA+ positively selected. Every receptor here comes from a man between 18 and 29 years old in good health.

This chain connects TRBV11-1 to TRBJ1-1; perhaps TRBD1 as D (5 bases). The CDR3 runs to 15 residues. Deletions cut 3 bases from V and 4 bases from J, with 15 bases between. Germline V gene data show CDR1 as SGHAT and CDR2 as FQDESV (reference sequence). CDR3 bases: TGTGCCAGCAGCTTCGTTTCGAAGGGGATCACTGAAGCTTTCTTT. This encodes CASSFVSKGITEAFF.

The rearrangement uses TRBV2 and TRBJ2-7; weak D call: TRBD2 (6 bases). Trimming left V 4 bases short and J 6 bases short, with 19 bases between. Germline CDR1 and CDR2: SNHLY and FYNNEI. This CDR3 contains 15 residues. CDR3 in DNA: TGTGCCAGCAGTGTACCGGGACTCAACCTCGGCGAGCAGTACTTC. Its translation: CASSVPGLNLGEQYF.

This clone has just one count. V and J are TRBV5-1 and TRBJ2-5; D may be TRBD2 (5 bases). The CDR3 consists of 15 residues. Per the germline V gene, CDR1 is SGHRS and CDR2 is YFSETQ. The V and J ends lost 0 bases and 2 bases respectively, with 11 bases between them. The CDR3 nucleotides read TGCGCCAGCAGCTTGGGGCCTAGCTGGCAAGAGACCCAGTACTTC. This gives the protein CASSLGPSWQETQYF.

The chain joins TRBV6-5 to TRBJ2-7; D not certain. V lost 6 bases and J 6 bases, leaving 9 bases between the germline ends. CDR3 length: 11 residues. CDR1 is MNHEY, CDR2 SVGAGI, per germline. CDR3 region: CASSQRGEQYF. The CDR3 nucleotides read TGTGCCAGCAGCCAGCGCGGCGAGCAGTACTTC.

This clone came up once. The J gene is TRBJ2-4, the V gene TRBV6-5; D possibly corresponds to TRBD2 (6 bases). The germline V and J ends were trimmed by 0 bases and 1 base, with 10 bases remaining between them. The germline V gene has CDR1 MNHEY and CDR2 SVGAGI. The CDR3 spans 16 residues. CDR3: CASSYSIAGAKNIQYF. DNA for the CDR3: TGTGCCAGCAGTTACTCGATCGCGGGGGCCAAAAACATTCAGTACTTC.

CDR3 nucleotides: TGTGCCAGCGCTTCCCTAGCGGGGGGCTCCTACGAGCAGTACTTC. As protein: CASASLAGGSYEQYF. The rearrangement uses TRBV27 and TRBJ2-7; 11 bases map to TRBD2. V lost 8 bases and J lost 0; bases outside the gene matches: 6. CDR1 is MNHEY, CDR2 SMNVEV, per germline (reference sequence). The CDR3 is made up of 15 amino acids.

The rearrangement joins TRBV9 to TRBJ2-5, with 9 bases matching TRBD1. CDR3 length: 14 amino acids. J was trimmed by 5 bases and V by 0 bases; bases with no gene match: 2. The V gene's germline CDR1 is SGDLS and CDR2 YYNGEE. CDR3 in amino acids: CASSVGDRVETQYF. The DNA of the CDR3 is TGTGCCAGCAGCGTAGGGGACAGGGTTGAGACCCAGTACTTC.

The V call is TRBV19, the J call TRBJ1-3; D remains ambiguous. V gave up 7 bases and J gave up 4 bases, with 8 bases separating them. Per the germline V gene, CDR1 is LNHDA and CDR2 is SQIVND (reference sequence). The CDR3 is made up of 12 amino acids. This CDR3 is CASTTGGNTIYF. The CDR3 DNA sequence: TGTGCCAGTACCACGGGGGGAAACACCATATATTTT.

The rearrangement joins TRBV11-2 to TRBJ2-7; tentatively, D is TRBD1 (6 bases). CDR1 and CDR2 from the germline V gene are SGHAT and FQNNGV. The germline V and J ends were trimmed by 4 bases and 2 bases, with 18 bases remaining between them. The CDR3 totals 16 residues. CDR3 nucleotide sequence: TGTGCCAGCAGCTCGATTCAGGGGTTCGATACCTACGAGCAGTACTTC. It specifies CASSSIQGFDTYEQYF.

V usage is TRBV5-8 and J usage is TRBJ2-1; D is uncertain. The CDR3 contains 14 residues. Germline V gene lookup returns CDR1 SGHTS and CDR2 YDEGEE. The V end lost 0 bases, the J end lost 4 bases, and 8 bases lay between the germline ends. The CDR3 DNA reads TGTGCCAGCAGCTTGGCCCGGAGATACAATGAGCAGTTCTTC. Translation gives CASSLARRYNEQFF.

V usage is TRBV9 and J usage is TRBJ2-2, with 10 bases identical to TRBD2. Trimming removed 4 bases from V and 4 bases from J; junction bases left unmatched: 4. CDR3 size: 15 residues. In germline, CDR1 is SGDLS, CDR2 YYNGEE. The CDR3 spells CASSPRTSGTGELFF. The CDR3 bases are TGTGCCAGCAGCCCACGGACTAGCGGCACCGGGGAGCTGTTTTTT.

The chain combines TRBV7-2 with TRBJ2-1; D unresolved. The CDR3 consists of 13 residues. Trimming stripped 5 bases from V and 6 bases from J, with 11 bases between. Germline V gene sequence: CDR1 SGHTA, CDR2 FQGNSA. The CDR3 coding sequence is TGTGCCAGCAGCCAAAGCGCACTCAATGAGCAGTTCTTC. Its protein product is CASSQSALNEQFF.

The rearrangement uses TRBV27 and TRBJ2-7, with D unclear. Germline values: CDR1 MNHEY, CDR2 SMNVEV (reference sequence). The V and J ends lost 2 bases and 3 bases respectively, with 8 bases between them. The CDR3 is 13 residues long. This CDR3 reads CASSLQSHYEQYF. The CDR3 nucleotides read TGTGCCAGCAGTTTACAGTCCCACTACGAGCAGTACTTC.

This rearrangement joins TRBV28 to TRBJ1-3; D gene ambiguous. The CDR3 is 15 amino acids. Trimming removed 6 bases at V and 3 bases at J, with 15 bases between. Germline CDR1 MDHEN, CDR2 SYDVKM. CDR3 nucleotides: TGTGCCAGCAGCTGGGAGCCGAGAGGTGGAAACACCATATATTTT. Translating gives CASSWEPRGGNTIYF.